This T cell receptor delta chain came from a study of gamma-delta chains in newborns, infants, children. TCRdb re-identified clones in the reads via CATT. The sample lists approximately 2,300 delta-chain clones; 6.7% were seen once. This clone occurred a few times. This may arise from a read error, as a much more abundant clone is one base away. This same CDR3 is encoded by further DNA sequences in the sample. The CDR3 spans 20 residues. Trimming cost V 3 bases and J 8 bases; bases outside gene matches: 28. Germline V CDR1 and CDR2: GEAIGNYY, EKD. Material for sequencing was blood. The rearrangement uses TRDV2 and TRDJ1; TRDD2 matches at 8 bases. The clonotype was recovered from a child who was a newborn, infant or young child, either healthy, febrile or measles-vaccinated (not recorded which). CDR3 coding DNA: TGTGCCTGTGACCCCCTTCCTAGGGGGACTGACAGCCAATACGCCGCCAAACTCATCTTT. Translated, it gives CACDPLPRGTDSQYAAKLIF.